The next 26 T cell receptor beta chains were all read from a single sample in a study of CD4 T cells in lung cancer. From the same resection, lung tissue at least 3 cm from the malignant lesion was taken. Measured with immunoSEQ multiplex PCR; TCRdb has only the in-frame clones, and not every one. Of about 10,000 clones in the sample, over 60% were seen once. Material: normal lung tissue taken away from the tumor. The receptor set was obtained from a man between 60 and 70 years old with non-small cell lung cancer.

This clone was observed a few times. This rearrangement joins TRBV6-5 to TRBJ1-1, with D hard to call. Germline loops: CDR1 MNHEY, CDR2 SVGAGI. V was cut by 2 bases and J by 5 bases, with 12 bases left in between. The CDR3 runs to 14 residues. The CDR3 nucleotides read TGTGCCAGCAGTTACGGGGAGGTCTTAACTGAAGCTTTCTTT. Translated, it gives CASSYGEVLTEAFF.

The CDR3 sequence is CASSQDGGGKGHEQFF. The CDR3 nucleotides are TGTGCCAGCAGCCAAGATGGGGGGGGTAAAGGGCATGAGCAGTTCTTC. This chain joins TRBV4-2 and TRBJ2-1; 7 bases are a match to TRBD2. Germline assignment: CDR1 LGHNA and CDR2 YNFKEQ. The V segment lost 0 bases and the J segment 8 bases; nucleotides outside the gene matches: 10. The CDR3 has 16 amino acids.

J is TRBJ1-2 and V is TRBV18; D remains ambiguous. The V gene's germline CDR1 is KGHSH and CDR2 LQKENI. There are 16 residues in the CDR3. V lost 0 bases to trimming and J lost 6 bases, with 17 bases between them. CDR3 loop: CASSPPTAGGNDGYTF. CDR3 in DNA: TGTGCCAGCTCACCACCGACCGCCGGCGGGAACGATGGCTACACCTTC. The full variable domain, its missing parts supplied by reference TRBV18 and TRBJ1-2, is NAGVMQNPRHLVRRRGQEARLRCSPMKGHSHVYWYRQLPEEGLKFMVYLQKENIIDESGMPKERFSAEFPKEGPSILRIQQVVRGDSAAYFCASSPPTAGGNDGYTFGSGTRLTVV.

The gene calls are TRBV5-1 and TRBJ2-1; 13 bases line up with TRBD2. This CDR3 is 15 amino acids long. The V segment lost 2 bases and the J segment 5 bases; nucleotides outside the gene matches: 1. CDR1 SGHRS and CDR2 YFSETQ come from the germline V gene. The CDR3 sequence is CASSLLAGGNNEQFF. CDR3 coding DNA: TGCGCCAGCAGCTTACTAGCGGGAGGGAACAATGAGCAGTTCTTC.

This chain connects TRBV19 to TRBJ2-2, with D perhaps matching TRBD2 (5 bases). Trimming stripped 4 bases from V and 5 bases from J, with 11 bases between. Per the germline V gene, CDR1 is LNHDA and CDR2 is SQIVND (reference sequence). This CDR3 has 14 residues. The CDR3 reads CASSTLLETGELFF. The CDR3 nucleotides read TGTGCCAGTAGTACTCTACTAGAGACCGGGGAGCTGTTTTTT.

By share, this clone counts as large (0.1 to 1%). The chain has TRBV6-4 and TRBJ1-1, with D maybe TRBD1 (5 bases). Trimming pared 5 bases from V and 3 bases from J, leaving 13 bases between. CDR1 and CDR2 from the germline V gene are MRHNA and SNTAGT. The CDR3 contains 14 residues. CDR3 in amino acids: CASSFQGGDTEAFF. CDR3 in DNA: TGTGCCAGCAGTTTCCAGGGAGGCGACACTGAAGCTTTCTTT.

This clone occurred a few times. CDR3 protein: CASIGGRQAFF. For the CDR3, the DNA is TGTGCCAGCATAGGGGGACGGCAAGCTTTCTTT. V usage is TRBV6-5 and J usage is TRBJ1-1; D possibly corresponds to TRBD1 (6 bases). Germline CDR1 is MNHEY and CDR2 is SVGAGI. V was shortened by 7 bases and J by 9 bases, with 12 bases between the two germline ends. CDR3 length: 11 amino acids.

This clone is a singleton in its sample. V is TRBV13 and J is TRBJ1-2, with TRBD1 as a possible D gene (6 bases). The CDR3 spans 17 residues. The V and J ends lost 5 bases and 0 bases respectively, with 19 bases between them. CDR1 PRHDT and CDR2 FYEKMQ come from the germline V gene (reference sequence). Here the CDR3 reads CASSPRGWGHSNYGYTF. The CDR3 nucleotides are TGTGCCAGCAGCCCGAGGGGCTGGGGACATTCTAACTATGGCTACACCTTC.

This chain's CDR3 is CASGLAGADTQYF. The CDR3 DNA reads as TGTGCCTCGGGACTAGCGGGAGCAGATACGCAGTATTTT. This chain connects TRBV30 to TRBJ2-3; 14 nucleotides line up with TRBD2. The CDR3 extends over 13 amino acids. CDR1 is GTSNPN, CDR2 SVGIG, per germline (reference sequence). V was pared by 7 bases and J by 4 bases, with 1 base of the junction left unmatched.

Here the CDR3 reads CASSLAQSRAYGYTF. The CDR3 bases are TGTGCCAGCAGCTTAGCTCAAAGCAGGGCTTATGGCTACACCTTC. The rearrangement uses TRBV11-2 and TRBJ1-2; D is perhaps TRBD1 (5 bases). V was shortened by 1 base and J by 5 bases, with 14 bases between the two germline ends. Germline CDR1 is SGHAT and CDR2 is FQNNGV. The CDR3 covers 15 residues.

The chain couples TRBV7-8 to TRBJ1-2, with D unclear. The CDR3 is made up of 14 amino acids. CDR1 SGHVS and CDR2 FQNEAQ come from the germline V gene. Trimming shortened V by 5 bases and J by 2 bases, and 12 bases separated the two germline ends. CDR3 sequence (DNA): TGTGCCAGCAGCCCCATGGCAATCAACTATGGCTACACCTTC. Protein product: CASSPMAINYGYTF.

This clone was recorded once. CDR3 nucleotide sequence: TGTGCCAGCAGACAGGGGGCGAGCACAGATACGCAGTATTTT. As protein: CASRQGASTDTQYF. J is TRBJ2-3 and V is TRBV5-5, with 9 bases fitting TRBD1. The CDR3 is made up of 14 amino acids. V was pared by 5 bases and J by 0 bases, with 1 base of the junction left unmatched. Germline lookup yields CDR1 SGHKS and CDR2 YYEKEE (reference sequence).

The chain employs TRBV19 and TRBJ2-3; 9 bases agree with TRBD1. V was pared by 6 bases and J by 3 bases, with 4 bases of the junction left unmatched. CDR1 is LNHDA and CDR2 is SQIVND in the germline V gene (reference sequence). This CDR3 has 14 residues. In DNA form, the CDR3 reads TGTGCCAGTAGGAAAGGACAGGGGACAGATACGCAGTATTTT. This gives the protein CASRKGQGTDTQYF.

This clone was picked up a small number of times. The V gene is TRBV19, the J gene TRBJ1-1, with D perhaps matching TRBD1 (5 bases). The V end lost 7 bases, the J end lost 1 base, and 10 bases lay between the germline ends. The V gene's germline CDR1 is LNHDA and CDR2 SQIVND (reference sequence). The CDR3 runs 13 residues. The CDR3 DNA follows: TGTGCCAGTACCCCCAGGGAGAACACTGAAGCTTTCTTT. It translates to CASTPRENTEAFF. Full variable domain (rest looked up from reference TRBV19 and TRBJ1-1): DGGITQSPKYLFRKEGQNVTLSCEQNLNHDAMYWYRQDPGQGLRLIYYSQIVNDFQKGDIAEGYSVSREKKESFPLTVTSAQKNPTAFYLCASTPRENTEAFFGQGTRLTVV.

This clone has a handful of counts. This chain connects TRBV6-5 to TRBJ1-2; D perhaps matches TRBD1 (6 bases). V dropped 5 bases and J dropped 8 bases, with 15 bases sitting between them. There are 13 residues in the CDR3. The germline CDR1 and CDR2 sequences are MNHEY and SVGAGI. CDR3 residues: CASSLQGRDGYTF. DNA of the CDR3: TGTGCCAGCAGTCTACAGGGAAGGGACGGCTACACCTTC.

The chain recombines TRBV5-6 with TRBJ1-2; perhaps TRBD1 as D (5 bases). The ends were cut back, 5 bases at V and 3 bases at J, with 14 bases in the middle. The CDR3 runs 14 residues. The germline V gene encodes CDR1 SGHDT and CDR2 YYEEEE. The CDR3 sequence is CASRAKDSYYGYTF. In DNA form, the CDR3 reads TGTGCCAGCAGGGCGAAAGACAGTTACTATGGCTACACCTTC.

This clone came up a few times. The chain has TRBV10-2 and TRBJ2-2; 7 bases fit TRBD2. The J segment lost 8 bases and the V segment lost 6 bases, leaving 12 bases of the junction unmatched. The V gene's germline CDR1 is WSHSY and CDR2 SAAADI. This CDR3 contains 15 residues. The CDR3 is CASRLGGTSWGELFF. DNA of the CDR3: TGCGCCAGCAGGTTGGGGGGGACGTCTTGGGGGGAGCTGTTTTTT.

V gene TRBV15 combines with J gene TRBJ2-1; D gene ambiguous. Deletions cut 5 bases from V and 0 bases from J, with 8 bases between. The CDR3 has 14 residues. Germline V CDR1 and CDR2: LNHNV, YYDKDF (reference sequence). This chain's CDR3 is CATSAESSYNEQFF. The CDR3 region has the DNA TGTGCCACCAGCGCCGAGAGCTCCTACAATGAGCAGTTCTTC. Filled out from reference TRBV15 and TRBJ2-1, the complete variable domain reads DAMVIQNPRYQVTQFGKPVTLSCSQTLNHNVMYWYQQKSSQAPKLLFHYYDKDFNNEADTPDNFQSRRPNTSFCFLDIRSPGLGDTAMYLCATSAESSYNEQFFGPGTRLTVL.

This clone showed up just once. The chain joins TRBV4-1 to TRBJ2-1; 7 bases are a match to TRBD1. Germline lookup yields CDR1 MGHRA and CDR2 YSYEKL. This CDR3 has 16 amino acids. V was clipped by 0 bases and J by 4 bases; unmatched bases: 6. The CDR3 protein is CASSQDTGTEYNEQFF. In nucleotides, the CDR3 is TGCGCCAGCAGCCAAGACACCGGGACAGAATACAATGAGCAGTTCTTC.

In this sample, this clone turned up a few times. The chain employs TRBV19 and TRBJ2-1, with TRBD2 identical over 9 bases. This CDR3 has 14 residues. Germline assignment: CDR1 LNHDA and CDR2 SQIVND (reference sequence). J lost 6 bases, V lost 6 bases, and 6 bases had no gene match. CDR3 protein: CASRSLAGTNEQFF. The CDR3 DNA reads TGTGCCAGTAGAAGTCTAGCGGGGACCAATGAGCAGTTCTTC.

This sequence joins TRBV19 and TRBJ1-5; D is perhaps TRBD1 (6 bases). V lost 5 bases and J 11 bases, leaving 25 bases between the germline ends. CDR1 is LNHDA, CDR2 SQIVND, per germline (reference sequence). The CDR3 is 16 amino acids. CDR3 in DNA: TGTGCCAGTAGTCCCCGCCCGACAGGCGCGAGGGGGTCCCAGCATTTT. It is translated as CASSPRPTGARGSQHF.

The chain couples TRBV15 to TRBJ1-5; 11 nucleotides align to TRBD1. With 7 bases clipped from V and 0 bases from J, the junction kept 8 bases outside the gene matches. Germline CDR1 and CDR2: LNHNV and YYDKDF (reference sequence). The CDR3 length is 17 residues. The CDR3 protein is CATMDRGRSYSNQPQHF. The DNA for the CDR3 is TGTGCCACCATGGACAGGGGGCGGTCGTATAGCAATCAGCCCCAGCATTTT.

The chain links TRBV11-3 to TRBJ2-2; D not resolved. CDR1 and CDR2 from the germline V gene are SGHNT and YENEEA. The germline V and J ends were trimmed by 1 base and 5 bases, with 20 bases remaining between them. CDR3 length equals 18 residues. The CDR3 sequence: CASSLGSRVQMNTGELFF. The CDR3 coding sequence is TGTGCCAGCAGCTTAGGAAGTCGTGTACAGATGAATACCGGGGAGCTGTTTTTT. Supplemented by reference TRBV11-3 and TRBJ2-2, the full variable domain reads EAGVVQSPRYKIIEKKQPVAFWCNPISGHNTLYWYLQNLGQGPELLIRYENEEAVDDSQLPKDRFSAERLKGVDSTLKIQPAELGDSAVYLCASSLGSRVQMNTGELFFGEGSRLTVL.

The V call is TRBV4-1, the J call TRBJ1-2, with D perhaps TRBD1 (6 bases). Trimming shortened V by 1 base and J by 3 bases, and 15 bases separated the two germline ends. Germline-derived CDR1 and CDR2 are MGHRA and YSYEKL. This CDR3 comprises 16 residues. The CDR3 region is CASSQGGTGRDYGYTF. The DNA for the CDR3 is TGCGCCAGCAGCCAAGGAGGAACAGGGCGGGACTATGGCTACACCTTC.

The rearrangement joins TRBV7-7 to TRBJ1-2; TRBD1 is a possible D gene (5 bases). Germline V gene lookup returns CDR1 SSHAT and CDR2 FNYEAQ (reference sequence). Trimming shortened V by 2 bases and J by 3 bases, and 10 bases separated the two germline ends. There are 14 residues in the CDR3. CDR3 DNA sequence: TGTGCCAGCAGCTTACAGGGCGGTGACTATGGCTACACCTTC. Translation gives CASSLQGGDYGYTF.

The chain combines TRBV30 with TRBJ2-7; TRBD2 matches at 9 bases. V lost 5 bases to trimming and J lost 5 bases; unmatched junction nucleotides: 16. The CDR3 totals 16 residues. CDR1 and CDR2 from the germline V gene are GTSNPN and SVGIG (reference sequence). CDR3 loop: CAWGPSDGGRAHEQYF. The CDR3 DNA reads as TGTGCCTGGGGACCCTCCGACGGCGGGAGGGCCCACGAGCAGTACTTC.